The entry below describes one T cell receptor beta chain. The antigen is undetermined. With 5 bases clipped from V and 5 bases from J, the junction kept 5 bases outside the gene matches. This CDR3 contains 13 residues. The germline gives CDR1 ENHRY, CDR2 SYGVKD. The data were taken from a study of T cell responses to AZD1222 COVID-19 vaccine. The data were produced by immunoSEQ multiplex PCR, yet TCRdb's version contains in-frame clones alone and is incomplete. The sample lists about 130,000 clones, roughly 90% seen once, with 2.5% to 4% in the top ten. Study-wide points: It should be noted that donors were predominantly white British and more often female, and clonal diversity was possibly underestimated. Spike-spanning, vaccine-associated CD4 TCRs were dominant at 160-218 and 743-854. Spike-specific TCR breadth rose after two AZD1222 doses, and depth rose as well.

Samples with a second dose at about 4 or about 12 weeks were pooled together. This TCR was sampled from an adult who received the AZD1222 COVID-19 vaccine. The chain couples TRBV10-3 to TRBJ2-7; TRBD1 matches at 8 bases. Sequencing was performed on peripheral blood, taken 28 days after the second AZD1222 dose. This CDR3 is CAISKDRVDEQYF. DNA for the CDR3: TGTGCCATCAGTAAGGACAGGGTGGACGAGCAGTACTTC.